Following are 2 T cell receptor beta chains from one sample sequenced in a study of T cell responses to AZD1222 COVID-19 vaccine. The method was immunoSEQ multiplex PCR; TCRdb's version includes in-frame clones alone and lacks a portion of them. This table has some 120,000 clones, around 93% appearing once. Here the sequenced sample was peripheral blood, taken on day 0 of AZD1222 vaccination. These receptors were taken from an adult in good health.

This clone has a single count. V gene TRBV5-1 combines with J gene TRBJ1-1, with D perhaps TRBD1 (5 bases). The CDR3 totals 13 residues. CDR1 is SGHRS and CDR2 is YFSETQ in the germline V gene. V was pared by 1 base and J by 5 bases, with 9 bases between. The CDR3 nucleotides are TGCGCCAGCAGCTTGTCGGGGGAGACTGAAGCTTTCTTT. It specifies CASSLSGETEAFF.

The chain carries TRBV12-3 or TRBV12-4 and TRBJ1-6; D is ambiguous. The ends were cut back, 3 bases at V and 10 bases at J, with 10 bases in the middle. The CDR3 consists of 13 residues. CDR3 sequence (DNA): TGTGCCAGCAGTTTTCGCCCTTTATCACCCCTCCACTTT. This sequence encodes CASSFRPLSPLHF.